The source of this T cell receptor beta chain is a study of blood T cell repertoires in COVID-19. V dropped 0 bases and J dropped 9; count of bases not matched to a gene: 2. CDR1 is SGHDT and CDR2 is YYEEEE in the germline V gene. The CDR3 sequence is 14 residues long. The repertoire was sequenced with immunoSEQ multiplex PCR; TCRdb's copy has only in-frame clones and lacks some. The sample holds fewer than 150,000 clones, roughly 79% seen once. The receptor's source is a man of 80 years or more with acute or convalescent COVID-19. Source material: peripheral blood. This chain joins TRBV5-6 and TRBJ1-6; 8 bases match TRBD1. The CDR3 DNA reads as TGTGCCAGCAGCTTGGACAGGGGGTTTTCACCCCTCCACTTT. This translates into CASSLDRGFSPLHF.